A selection of T cell receptor beta chains follows, all from one sample in a study of T cells in Graves' hyperthyroidism and ophthalmopathy. TCRdb itself ran the multiplex PCR reads through MiXCR, one entry per CDR3 protein. The sample has 390,000 or so distinct CDR3 sequences, approximately 14% seen once. Source material: blood. The receptors were gathered from a man between 18 and 29 years old with Graves' ophthalmopathy. The CDR3 runs from the conserved cysteine through the conserved F or W.

V gene,CDR3 protein
TRBV7-3,CASSLQGSSGGELFF
TRBV4-1,CATSPVRSVNTEAFF
TRBV3-1,CASSPATGGLSDTQYF
TRBV6-1,CASRSITGYPSEKLFF
TRBV29-1,CSVETSYEQYF
TRBV15,CATSRGSGFEQFF
TRBV5-1,CASSWALSYNSPLHF
TRBV4-1,CASSPTSGTSGRTDTQYF
TRBV12-3/TRBV12-4,CASSPRRGSEQFF
TRBV11-1,CASSLETQSSYEQYF
TRBV6-6,CASNYSRVSHEQFF
TRBV7-9,CASSALVTAEETQYF
TRBV20-1,CSARDGPFNQPQHF
TRBV3-1,CASSQDSNEQYF
TRBV6-1,CASSGIRDSRQVEQYF
TRBV9,CASSISGRGGGDEQFF
TRBV3-1,CASGGAYNEQFF
TRBV11-2,CASSLGQPLYF
TRBV5-6,CASSKAGGELHF
TRBV4-2,CASSQTSGKDTQYF
TRBV11-2,CASSLVVGGEQFF
TRBV7-3,CASSLTGEGQLLPPGELFF
TRBV7-8,CASSPSGSWSYNEQFF
TRBV13,CASSLGLAAHYEQYF
TRBV7-9,CASRPTYTGNTEAFF
TRBV28,CASRKSYGYTF
TRBV9,CASSVDLLQGPHRDTQYF
TRBV20-1,CSARIRAGTSGYNEQFF
TRBV12-3/TRBV12-4,CASSYSGPGGYTF
TRBV7-6,CASSSGQGLNSPLHF
TRBV12-3/TRBV12-4,CASRPSGGTDTQYF
TRBV6-1,CASSSGGPTNTQYF
TRBV20-1,CSAGRAFYEQYF
TRBV20-1,CSARQRRETQYF
TRBV10-2,CASSVLAGSSYEQYF
TRBV2,CASNQDGVGGYTF
TRBV29-1,CSVDPGAGQGLGYTF
TRBV9,CASSQDGNNYGYTF
TRBV9,CASSVAGGLGTSEEETQYF
TRBV3-1,CASSILGSNQPQHF
TRBV11-1,CASSPFGLAGWDEQFF
TRBV3-1,CASSGPEVDRDYEQYF
TRBV24-1,CATSDPRGGAYEQYF
TRBV5-6,CASSRQNLRQWF
TRBV15,CATSSVRYTEAFF
TRBV5-5,CASSQGTLMNTEAFF
TRBV2,CASSSRRTGTEAFF
TRBV28,CASKPLGTATDTQYF
TRBV10-3,CAISGRHQSPYEQYF
TRBV20-1,CSATQLGALSNYGYTF
TRBV10-3,CAIRQTGGNQPQHF